These 24 T cell receptor beta chains came from one sample sequenced in a study of cytomegalovirus exposure and HLA in healthy donors. This table comes from immunoSEQ multiplex PCR, and its TCRdb copy is limited to in-frame clones, with some not included. Of some 250,000 clones listed, almost 90% are singletons. The source material was PBMCs. The receptors here all came from a woman in her late teens or twenties in good health and CMV-seronegative.

This rearrangement joins TRBV25-1 to TRBJ1-1; 7 nucleotides align to TRBD1. With 1 base clipped from V and 11 bases from J, the junction kept 4 bases outside the gene matches. The CDR3 covers 12 residues. Germline CDR1 and CDR2: MGHDK and SYGVNS. The CDR3 DNA reads as TGTGCCAGCAGTGAATCAGGGGGAGGTGCTTTCTTT. Protein product: CASSESGGGAFF. The variable domain in full, completed from reference TRBV25-1 and TRBJ1-1, reads EADIYQTPRYLVIGTGKKITLECSQTMGHDKMYWYQQDPGMELHLIHYSYGVNSTEKGDLSSESTVSRIRTEHFPLTLESARPSHTSQYLCASSESGGGAFFGQGTRLTVV.

The CDR3 DNA follows: TGCGCCAGCAGCCCAAGGACAGGGGCGGCGACTGAAGCTTTCTTT. Translated: CASSPRTGAATEAFF. V is TRBV5-1 and J is TRBJ1-1, with 9 bases fitting TRBD1. J gave up 5 bases and V 4 bases, and 9 bases lay outside the gene matches. Per germline, CDR1 SGHRS and CDR2 YFSETQ. CDR3 length: 15 amino acids. The full variable domain, in which reference TRBV5-1 and TRBJ1-1 provide the parts outside the CDR3, is KAGVTQTPRYLIKTRGQQVTLSCSPISGHRSVSWYQQTPGQGLQFLFEYFSETQRNKGNFPGRFSGRQFSNSRSEMNVSTLELGDSALYLCASSPRTGAATEAFFGQGTRLTVV.

This clone was counted once. CDR3 protein: CASSYSWRKASGGAVDNEQFF. In DNA, the CDR3 is TGTGCCAGCAGTTACTCGTGGCGGAAGGCTAGCGGGGGGGCCGTGGACAATGAGCAGTTCTTC. J is TRBJ2-1 and V is TRBV6-7; 12 bases match TRBD2. TRBV6-7 is identified as an open reading frame with a role that is uncertain. The CDR3 totals 21 residues. J was trimmed by 5 bases and V by 0 bases; bases with no gene match: 17.

This rearrangement joins TRBV7-9 to TRBJ2-5, with 8 bases lining up with TRBD2. Germline loops: CDR1 SEHNR, CDR2 FQNEAQ (reference sequence). Trimming removed 5 bases from V and 4 bases from J; junction bases left unmatched: 3. The CDR3 runs 13 residues. This CDR3 reads CASSLGLAETQYF. DNA of the CDR3: TGTGCCAGCAGCCTTGGACTAGCAGAGACCCAGTACTTC. Together with reference TRBV7-9 and TRBJ2-5, the CDR3 gives the full variable domain: DTGVSQNPRHKITKRGQNVTFRCDPISEHNRLYWYRQTLGQGPEFLTYFQNEAQLEKSRLLSDRFSAERPKGSFSTLEIQRTEQGDSAMYLCASSLGLAETQYFGPGTRLLVL.

For the CDR3, the DNA is TGTGCCAGCAGCACCCGAGACAGGGTTTTTTTCTACGAGCAGTACTTC. It yields the protein CASSTRDRVFFYEQYF. This sequence joins TRBV7-3 and TRBJ2-7; 7 bases line up with TRBD1. This CDR3 has 16 residues. CDR1 SGHTA and CDR2 FQGTGA come from the germline V gene. With V trimmed by 5 bases and J by 3 bases, 13 bases remained unmatched.

This clone has just one count. This sequence joins TRBV5-1 and TRBJ1-1; D not certain. Germline V lookup: CDR1 SGHRS, CDR2 YFSETQ. The length of the CDR3 is 14 residues. Trimming removed 6 bases from V and 4 bases from J, with 16 bases in between. CDR3 DNA sequence: TGCGCCAGCACCCCAAGTACACCAGGCACTGAAGCTTTCTTT. Translating it yields CASTPSTPGTEAFF.

This chain joins TRBV11-3 and TRBJ2-7; 7 positions agree with TRBD1. J was trimmed by 3 bases and V by 4 bases; bases with no gene match: 3. The CDR3 contains 13 residues. Germline CDR1 SGHNT, CDR2 YENEEA. The CDR3: CASSSGQNYEQYF. In DNA, the CDR3 is TGTGCCAGCAGCTCGGGACAGAACTACGAGCAGTACTTC.

The genes are TRBV28 and TRBJ1-2, with D unresolved. CDR1 is MDHEN, CDR2 SYDVKM, per germline. Trimming left V 5 bases short and J 4 bases short, with 14 bases between. The CDR3 is made up of 14 amino acids. The CDR3 nucleotides read TGTGCCAGCAGTCAAGAGGCCCCAAGCTATGGCTACACCTTC. It yields the protein CASSQEAPSYGYTF.

This chain links TRBV5-1 with TRBJ2-3; 7 positions match TRBD1. Germline CDR1 and CDR2: SGHRS and YFSETQ. V gave up 0 bases and J gave up 3 bases; unmatched junction bases: 7. The length of the CDR3 is 16 residues. Here the CDR3 reads CASSLENRGGTDTQYF. The CDR3 region has the DNA TGCGCCAGCAGCTTGGAAAACAGGGGTGGGACAGATACGCAGTATTTT. The full variable domain, its missing parts supplied by reference TRBV5-1 and TRBJ2-3, is KAGVTQTPRYLIKTRGQQVTLSCSPISGHRSVSWYQQTPGQGLQFLFEYFSETQRNKGNFPGRFSGRQFSNSRSEMNVSTLELGDSALYLCASSLENRGGTDTQYFGPGTRLTVL.

The chain joins TRBV5-1 to TRBJ2-2, with TRBD1 matching over 7 bases. The CDR3 consists of 15 residues. The germline V gene has CDR1 SGHRS and CDR2 YFSETQ. With V trimmed by 2 bases and J by 4 bases, 5 bases remained unmatched. For the CDR3, the DNA is TGCGCCAGCAGCTTCGACAGGGCGGGCACCGGGGAGCTGTTTTTT. It yields the protein CASSFDRAGTGELFF. Together with reference TRBV5-1 and TRBJ2-2, the CDR3 gives the full variable domain: KAGVTQTPRYLIKTRGQQVTLSCSPISGHRSVSWYQQTPGQGLQFLFEYFSETQRNKGNFPGRFSGRQFSNSRSEMNVSTLELGDSALYLCASSFDRAGTGELFFGEGSRLTVL.

The chain carries TRBV5-1 and TRBJ2-7; 7 positions match TRBD1. J was trimmed by 0 bases and V by 0 bases; bases with no gene match: 3. Per germline, CDR1 SGHRS and CDR2 YFSETQ. This CDR3 spans 15 amino acids. CDR3 residues: CASSLEGASSYEQYF. Here the CDR3 DNA reads TGCGCCAGCAGCTTGGAGGGGGCGAGCTCCTACGAGCAGTACTTC.

The rearrangement uses TRBV19 and TRBJ1-5; 7 bases agree with TRBD1. J was trimmed by 0 bases and V by 11 bases; bases with no gene match: 13. Germline loops: CDR1 LNHDA, CDR2 SQIVND (reference sequence). This CDR3 spans 16 amino acids. The CDR3 bases are TGTGCCTGCCGGACAGGAGGGTTCGATAGCAATCAGCCCCAGCATTTT. Its translation: CACRTGGFDSNQPQHF.

The V gene is TRBV28, the J gene TRBJ1-4, with D perhaps TRBD1 (6 bases). CDR3 length: 15 residues. The V gene lost 5 bases and the J gene lost 5 bases, with 15 bases spanning the gap. Germline V gene sequence: CDR1 MDHEN, CDR2 SYDVKM. CDR3 nucleotides: TGTGCCAGCAGTCCGACAGGCACGGGGAATGAAAAACTGTTTTTT. It encodes CASSPTGTGNEKLFF.

The chain employs TRBV6-5 and TRBJ1-4; D is undetermined. Trimming pared 2 bases from V and 8 bases from J, leaving 18 bases between. CDR3 length equals 16 residues. CDR1 and CDR2 (germline): MNHEY, SVGAGI. This CDR3 reads CASSYESSLVMEKLFF. The CDR3 bases are TGTGCCAGCAGTTACGAGAGTTCTTTAGTTATGGAAAAACTGTTTTTT.

V gene TRBV11-3 combines with J gene TRBJ2-1; 8 bases are shared with TRBD2. From germline, CDR1 is SGHNT and CDR2 YENEEA. The CDR3 is 14 residues long. J gave up 6 bases and V 3 bases, and 4 bases lay outside the gene matches. CDR3 amino acids: CASSFRLAPNEQFF. Written as DNA, the CDR3 is TGTGCCAGCAGCTTCCGACTAGCGCCCAATGAGCAGTTCTTC. The entire variable domain, with the rest obtained from reference TRBV11-3 and TRBJ2-1, is as follows: EAGVVQSPRYKIIEKKQPVAFWCNPISGHNTLYWYLQNLGQGPELLIRYENEEAVDDSQLPKDRFSAERLKGVDSTLKIQPAELGDSAVYLCASSFRLAPNEQFFGPGTRLTVL.

The gene calls are TRBV2 and TRBJ1-6, with 9 bases matching TRBD1. V shed 7 bases, J shed 3 bases, and the junction held 4 bases outside the gene matches. The CDR3 covers 15 residues. Looked up from germline, CDR1 is SNHLY and CDR2 is FYNNEI. Written as DNA, the CDR3 is TGTGCCAGCACACTGACAGGGGGCTATAATTCACCCCTCCACTTT. Amino acid sequence: CASTLTGGYNSPLHF.

The chain links TRBV30 to TRBJ2-7; 8 nucleotides line up with TRBD1. This CDR3 comprises 14 residues. CDR1 and CDR2 (germline): GTSNPN, SVGIG (reference sequence). J lost 6 bases, V lost 1 base, and 8 bases had no gene match. The DNA for the CDR3 is TGTGCCTGGAGTGGCCGACAGGGGTATAGCGAGCAGTACTTC. This codes for CAWSGRQGYSEQYF.

This sequence joins TRBV19 and TRBJ1-5; no firm D call. CDR1 is LNHDA, CDR2 SQIVND, per germline (reference sequence). V shed 5 bases and J shed 0 bases, with 11 bases lying between them. The CDR3 has 15 amino acids. The CDR3 DNA follows: TGTGCCAGTAGTGCCCTAGGGAGTAGCAATCAGCCCCAGCATTTT. This translates into CASSALGSSNQPQHF.

In this sample, this clone turned up a few times. The rearrangement joins TRBV20-1 to TRBJ1-2, with TRBD1 matching 10 bases. This CDR3 has 11 residues. The germline CDR1 and CDR2 sequences are DFQATT and SNEGSKA (reference sequence). V was pared by 6 bases and J by 8 bases, with 3 bases of the junction left unmatched. The CDR3 here is CSAGTGVGYTF. For the CDR3, the DNA is TGCAGTGCCGGGACAGGGGTAGGCTACACCTTC.

The genes are TRBV5-4 and TRBJ2-3, with 9 bases lining up with TRBD1. From germline, CDR1 is SGHNT and CDR2 YYREEE (reference sequence). The CDR3 contains 15 residues. V was pared by 4 bases and J by 5 bases, with 8 bases of the junction left unmatched. The CDR3 here is CASSADRGTVDTQYF. The DNA for the CDR3 is TGTGCCAGCAGCGCGGACAGGGGTACAGTAGATACGCAGTATTTT.

This chain connects TRBV19 to TRBJ2-7; 9 bases align to TRBD2. The CDR3 totals 15 residues. In germline, CDR1 is LNHDA, CDR2 SQIVND (reference sequence). The ends lost 8 bases at V and 2 bases at J; junction bases unmatched: 10. The CDR3 DNA follows: TGTGCCAGTGGGCCTAGCGGGGTCCCCCCCTACGAGCAGTACTTC. It yields the protein CASGPSGVPPYEQYF.

V is TRBV2 and J is TRBJ2-1; D is possibly TRBD2 (6 bases). The V gene lost 2 bases and the J gene lost 8 bases, with 10 bases spanning the gap. CDR1 and CDR2 (germline): SNHLY, FYNNEI. The CDR3 consists of 13 residues. CDR3 bases: TGTGCCAGCAGTGAACCTGCTAGCGATGAGCAGTTCTTC. Its protein product is CASSEPASDEQFF.

This chain links TRBV7-9 with TRBJ2-7, with 8 bases matching TRBD1. From germline, CDR1 is SEHNR and CDR2 FQNEAQ (reference sequence). Trimming at V came to 3 bases and at J to 4 bases, leaving 5 bases not matched to a gene. The CDR3 runs to 14 residues. For the CDR3, the DNA is TGTGCCAGCAGCTTGCAGGGGGCAGTGTACGAGCAGTACTTC. This codes for CASSLQGAVYEQYF.

The genes are TRBV6-1 and TRBJ1-2, with 9 bases lining up with TRBD1. The germline V gene encodes CDR1 MNHNS and CDR2 SASEGT. V gave up 3 bases and J gave up 7 bases; unmatched junction bases: 3. The CDR3 covers 13 residues. The CDR3 DNA sequence: TGTGCCAGCAGTGAGACAGGGGGATTTGGCTACACCTTC. Translated, it gives CASSETGGFGYTF.